Following are 10 T cell receptor beta chains from one sample sequenced in a study of blood T cells in healthy people across ages. It was with a sample-barcoded 5' primer and a J-beta primer mix that a second PCR of roughly 6 to 11 cycles was run. One entry per CDR3 protein, called by TCRdb with MiXCR from the 5' RACE reads. Of roughly 680,000 distinct CDR3 sequences listed, 40% to 65% were seen once; the top ten hold roughly 14%. Sequenced sample: blood. The receptors were sampled from an elderly woman in good health.

This sequence joins TRBV15 and TRBJ1-5; maybe TRBD1 (6 bases). Germline loops: CDR1 LNHNV, CDR2 YYDKDF (reference sequence). The V end was cut by 5 bases, the J end by 0 bases, with 14 bases between. CDR3 length: 16 residues. The CDR3 reads CATSPYRVLSNQPQHF. The DNA for the CDR3 is TGTGCCACCAGCCCTTACAGGGTGCTTAGCAATCAGCCCCAGCATTTT.

This clonotype was seen a few times. This chain links TRBV28 with TRBJ2-7; TRBD2 matches 7 bases. This CDR3 has 13 amino acids. Germline V gene data show CDR1 as MDHEN and CDR2 as SYDVKM. Trimming at V came to 7 bases and at J to 2 bases, leaving 5 bases not matched to a gene. The CDR3 sequence is CASIASGTYEQYF. In DNA form, the CDR3 reads TGTGCCAGCATCGCTAGCGGAACCTACGAGCAGTACTTC.

This clonotype was detected a few times. The rearrangement uses TRBV7-6 and TRBJ2-3; 8 bases map to TRBD2. Germline CDR1 is SGHVS and CDR2 is FNYEAQ. Trimming removed 5 bases from V and 5 bases from J; junction bases left unmatched: 15. The length of the CDR3 is 17 residues. Written as DNA, the CDR3 is TGTGCCAGCAGCGCCTTATCAGCGGGAGAGAAACAAGATACGCAGTATTTT. Translating it yields CASSALSAGEKQDTQYF.

The chain carries TRBV20-1 and TRBJ1-1, with a weak D call TRBD1 (5 bases). V was pared by 2 bases and J by 3 bases, with 13 bases between. The CDR3 covers 14 residues. CDR1 is DFQATT, CDR2 SNEGSKA, per germline (reference sequence). CDR3 amino acids: CSARKAGIDTEAFF. The CDR3 DNA reads as TGCAGTGCTAGAAAGGCAGGGATAGACACTGAAGCTTTCTTT.

This clonotype was observed many times. The chain couples TRBV27 to TRBJ1-1, with 8 bases lining up with TRBD1. With V trimmed by 6 bases and J by 5 bases, 14 bases remained unmatched. From germline, CDR1 is MNHEY and CDR2 SMNVEV (reference sequence). The CDR3 is made up of 16 amino acids. The CDR3 nucleotides are TGTGCCAGCAGAGGCAACCTTGGACAGGGAGGTACTGAAGCTTTCTTT. As protein: CASRGNLGQGGTEAFF.

Ten or more counts support this clonotype. V is TRBV14 and J is TRBJ1-2; D not resolved. The CDR3 spans 12 residues. Germline-derived CDR1 and CDR2 are SGHDN and FVKESK. The V end was cut by 2 bases, the J end by 6 bases, with 7 bases between. The CDR3 nucleotides read TGTGCCAGCAGCCAAACTTGGGATGGCTACACCTTC. Amino acids: CASSQTWDGYTF.

This clonotype was seen only a few times. This chain uses TRBV7-2 with TRBJ1-1; D is perhaps TRBD1 (5 bases). The CDR3 length is 14 residues. V lost 0 bases to trimming and J lost 3 bases, with 8 bases between them. The germline V gene encodes CDR1 SGHTA and CDR2 FQGNSA. The CDR3 DNA sequence: TGTGCCAGCAGCTTAGCCCCAGGGTACACTGAAGCTTTCTTT. Residues: CASSLAPGYTEAFF.

The V and J genes are TRBV14 and TRBJ2-4; D might be TRBD1 or TRBD2, each matching 5 bases. The V gene's germline CDR1 is SGHDN and CDR2 FVKESK. Trimming removed 1 base from V and 9 bases from J, with 10 bases in between. The CDR3 loop spans 13 amino acids. CDR3: CASSQVGEGIQYF. The CDR3 coding sequence is TGTGCCAGCAGCCAAGTGGGGGAAGGCATTCAGTACTTC.

The J gene is TRBJ2-3, the V gene TRBV12-3 or TRBV12-4; TRBD2 matches 8 bases. J was trimmed by 8 bases and V by 6 bases; bases with no gene match: 7. The CDR3 sequence is 13 residues long. The CDR3: CASSPRGGGTQYF. CDR3 sequence (DNA): TGTGCCAGCAGCCCACGGGGGGGTGGTACGCAGTATTTT.

This chain links TRBV28 with TRBJ2-7; 8 bases are shared with TRBD2. The CDR3 extends over 11 amino acids. CDR1 MDHEN and CDR2 SYDVKM come from the germline V gene. The V segment lost 3 bases and the J segment 12 bases; nucleotides outside the gene matches: 4. CDR3 bases: TGTGCCAGCAGTTTGGGTGGACTAGCGTACTTC. The encoded protein is CASSLGGLAYF.